This TCR beta chain was identified during a study of T cell responses to AZD1222 COVID-19 vaccine. Study-level background: Analysis merged second doses at about 4 or about 12 weeks.

The CDR3 has 15 amino acids. The ends were cut back, 3 bases at V and 0 bases at J, with 8 bases in the middle. CDR1 and CDR2 from the germline V gene are LNHDA and SQIVND (reference sequence). Turning to this clone: Its antigen is not identified.

TCRdb's copy holds only in-frame clones and misses some; the assay was immunoSEQ multiplex PCR. In the table there are about 99,000 clones, approximately 90% of which are singletons. The study's findings and limits: Nearly half of unique spike-specific TCRs reportedly avoided B.1.351 and B.1.1.7 mutated regions.

This receptor was obtained from an adult in good health. This sequence joins TRBV19 and TRBJ1-4; no clear D gene. Here the sequenced sample was peripheral blood, taken on day 0 of AZD1222 vaccination. Here the CDR3 DNA reads TGTGCCAGTAGTATGAACAGAGCAACTAATGAAAAACTGTTTTTT. Amino acid sequence: CASSMNRATNEKLFF.